This T cell receptor beta chain was sequenced for a study of T cell responses to AZD1222 COVID-19 vaccine. CDR3 size: 12 residues. Germline assignment: CDR1 PRHDT and CDR2 FYEKMQ (reference sequence). V was cut by 7 bases and J by 5 bases, with 11 bases left in between. TCRdb's table, derived via immunoSEQ multiplex PCR, lists solely in-frame clones and lacks some. The sample yields over 150,000 clones, roughly nine tenths seen once. This clonotype originated in an adult in good health. The material was peripheral blood, obtained on day 0 of AZD1222 vaccination. The chain has TRBV13 and TRBJ1-1; no definite D call. DNA for the CDR3: TGTGCCAGCACCTTCGCCAGTACTGAAGCTTTCTTT. Translation: CASTFASTEAFF. Variable domain in full (rest from reference TRBV13 and TRBJ1-1): AAGVIQSPRHLIKEKRETATLKCYPIPRHDTVYWYQQGPGQDPQFLISFYEKMQSDKGSIPDRFSAQQFSDYHSELNMSSLELGDSALYFCASTFASTEAFFGQGTRLTVV.